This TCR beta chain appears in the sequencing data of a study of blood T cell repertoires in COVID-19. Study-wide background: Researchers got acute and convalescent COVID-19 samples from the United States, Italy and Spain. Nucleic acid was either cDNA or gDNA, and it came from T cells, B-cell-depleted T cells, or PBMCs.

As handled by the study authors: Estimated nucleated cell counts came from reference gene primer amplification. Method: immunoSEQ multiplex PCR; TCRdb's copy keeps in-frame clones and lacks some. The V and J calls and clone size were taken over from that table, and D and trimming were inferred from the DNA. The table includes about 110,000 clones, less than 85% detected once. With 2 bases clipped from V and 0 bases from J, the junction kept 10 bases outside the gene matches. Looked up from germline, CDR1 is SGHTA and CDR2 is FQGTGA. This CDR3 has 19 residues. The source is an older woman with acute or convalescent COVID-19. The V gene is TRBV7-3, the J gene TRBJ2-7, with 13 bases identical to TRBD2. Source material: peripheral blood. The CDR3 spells CASSLGPTSGRGSSYEQYF. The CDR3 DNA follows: TGTGCCAGCAGCTTAGGGCCAACTAGCGGGAGGGGGAGCTCCTACGAGCAGTACTTC.